This passage covers 10 T cell receptor beta chains from one sample sequenced in a study of control samples from healthy donors and cancer patients. Method: immunoSEQ multiplex PCR; TCRdb's copy keeps in-frame clones and lacks some. The repertoire includes about 130,000 clones, approximately 90% of them detected once, and 8.6% sits in the top ten. The specimen sequenced was blood. The receptors here all came from a young man in good health.

V is TRBV27 and J is TRBJ1-5, with a weak D call TRBD1 (5 bases). Trimming shortened V by 0 bases and J by 4 bases, and 10 bases separated the two germline ends. Per germline, CDR1 MNHEY and CDR2 SMNVEV (reference sequence). The CDR3 contains 15 residues. CDR3 loop: CASSLSPRTNQPQHF. Here the CDR3 DNA reads TGTGCCAGCAGTTTATCCCCACGGACAAATCAGCCCCAGCATTTT.

This chain uses TRBV14 with TRBJ2-1; TRBD1 agrees at 9 bases. The CDR3 has 11 residues. Trimming took 6 bases from V and 16 from J; bases not matched to a gene: 7. From germline, CDR1 is SGHDN and CDR2 FVKESK. The CDR3 sequence: CASSFGDREFF. The CDR3 nucleotides read TGTGCCAGCAGTTTTGGGGACAGGGAATTCTTC. The complete variable domain, with remaining parts taken from reference TRBV14 and TRBJ2-1, reads EAGVTQFPSHSVIEKGQTVTLRCDPISGHDNLYWYRRVMGKEIKFLLHFVKESKQDESGMPNNRFLAERTGGTYSTLKVQPAELEDSGVYFCASSFGDREFFGPGTRLTVL.

The chain employs TRBV6-1 and TRBJ1-4; perhaps TRBD1 as D (6 bases). V lost 3 bases and J 4 bases, leaving 15 bases between the germline ends. In germline, CDR1 is MNHNS, CDR2 SASEGT. The length of the CDR3 is 16 residues. Here the CDR3 reads CASSDRRQARNEKLFF. For the CDR3, the DNA is TGTGCCAGCAGTGACCGTCGACAGGCGCGTAATGAAAAACTGTTTTTT.

This clone has a single count. The J gene is TRBJ1-1, the V gene TRBV29-1; D is ambiguous. Germline V gene data show CDR1 as SQVTM and CDR2 as ANQGSEA. CDR3 length equals 12 residues. The V end was cut by 3 bases, the J end by 1 base, with 6 bases between. CDR3 loop: CSVDYGNTEAFF. In DNA, the CDR3 is TGCAGCGTTGACTACGGGAACACTGAAGCTTTCTTT. Full variable domain (missing parts from reference TRBV29-1 and TRBJ1-1): SAVISQKPSRDICQRGTSLTIQCQVDSQVTMMFWYRQQPGQSLTLIATANQGSEATYESGFVIDKFPISRPNLTFSTLTVSNMSPEDSSIYLCSVDYGNTEAFFGQGTRLTVV.

The gene calls are TRBV12-3 or TRBV12-4 and TRBJ2-7; possibly TRBD1 for D (5 bases). Trimming left V 6 bases short and J 0 bases short, with 9 bases between. This CDR3 contains 13 residues. CDR3 bases: TGTGCCAGCAGCCAGGGTAGCTCCTACGAGCAGTACTTC. This translates into CASSQGSSYEQYF.

The chain employs TRBV5-4 and TRBJ1-3; TRBD1 is a possible D gene (6 bases). V shed 4 bases and J shed 3 bases, with 11 bases lying between them. CDR3 length: 14 amino acids. The germline V gene has CDR1 SGHNT and CDR2 YYREEE (reference sequence). The CDR3, as DNA: TGTGCCAGCAGCCAAGGACAGATTGGAAACACCATATATTTT. Amino acids: CASSQGQIGNTIYF.

This clone was seen more than once but under ten times. The chain is built from TRBV24-1 and TRBJ2-1; 10 nucleotides match TRBD1. The germline V gene has CDR1 KGHDR and CDR2 SFDVKD. This CDR3 region has 15 residues. V lost 3 bases and J lost 6; bases outside the gene matches: 4. The CDR3 reads CATSDGTGETNEQFF. CDR3 nucleotide sequence: TGTGCCACCAGTGATGGGACAGGGGAAACCAATGAGCAGTTCTTC.

This sequence joins TRBV25-1 and TRBJ1-5, with D perhaps matching TRBD1 (5 bases). CDR1 and CDR2 (germline): MGHDK, SYGVNS. V was shortened by 1 base and J by 7 bases, with 11 bases between the two germline ends. The CDR3 contains 14 residues. The DNA for the CDR3 is TGTGCCAGCAGTGAATTGGGGGGTAACCAGCCCCAGCATTTT. Its protein product is CASSELGGNQPQHF. The complete variable domain, with remaining parts taken from reference TRBV25-1 and TRBJ1-5, reads EADIYQTPRYLVIGTGKKITLECSQTMGHDKMYWYQQDPGMELHLIHYSYGVNSTEKGDLSSESTVSRIRTEHFPLTLESARPSHTSQYLCASSELGGNQPQHFGDGTRLSIL.

The V gene is TRBV18, the J gene TRBJ1-4; D call uncertain. This CDR3 is 14 amino acids long. Germline V gene sequence: CDR1 KGHSH, CDR2 LQKENI. Trimming cost V 3 bases and J 6 bases, with 11 bases left between them. The CDR3 coding sequence is TGTGCCAGCTCACCGACACGGCTTGATGAAAAACTGTTTTTT. Amino acids: CASSPTRLDEKLFF. The full variable domain, rest sourced from reference TRBV18 and TRBJ1-4, is NAGVMQNPRHLVRRRGQEARLRCSPMKGHSHVYWYRQLPEEGLKFMVYLQKENIIDESGMPKERFSAEFPKEGPSILRIQQVVRGDSAAYFCASSPTRLDEKLFFGSGTQLSVL.

This clone was seen more than once but under ten times. This chain links TRBV20-1 with TRBJ1-6; the D is unclear. This CDR3 is 14 amino acids long. The germline V gene encodes CDR1 DFQATT and CDR2 SNEGSKA (reference sequence). Between the trimmed V and J ends, which lost 3 bases and 5 bases, there was a span of 11 bases. CDR3 in amino acids: CSASGERDNSPLHF. The CDR3 DNA reads TGCAGTGCTAGTGGTGAGAGGGATAATTCACCCCTCCACTTT.